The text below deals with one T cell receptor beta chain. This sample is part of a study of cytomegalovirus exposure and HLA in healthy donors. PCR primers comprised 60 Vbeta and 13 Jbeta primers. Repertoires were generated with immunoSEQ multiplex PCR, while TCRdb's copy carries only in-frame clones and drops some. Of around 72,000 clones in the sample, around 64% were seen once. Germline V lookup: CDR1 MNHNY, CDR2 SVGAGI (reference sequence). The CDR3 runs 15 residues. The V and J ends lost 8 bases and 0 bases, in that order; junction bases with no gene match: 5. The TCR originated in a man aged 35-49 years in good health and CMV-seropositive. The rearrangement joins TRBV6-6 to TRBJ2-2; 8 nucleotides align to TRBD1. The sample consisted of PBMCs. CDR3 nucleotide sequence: TGTGCCAGCGAAAAGGACAGGGCGAACACCGGGGAGCTGTTTTTT. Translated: CASEKDRANTGELFF.